This is a list of T cell receptor beta chains from one sample in a study of tumor-infiltrating lymphocytes in primary liver carcinoma. Each CDR3 protein is one row after TCRdb ran MiXCR on the multiplex PCR reads. The table has around 37,000 distinct CDR3 sequences, approximately 71% seen once; the top ten hold around two fifths. The sequenced material came from tumor-adjacent normal liver tissue. Every receptor here comes from a man between 35 and 55 years old with primary liver carcinoma and hepatitis B virus infection. The CDR3 runs from the conserved cysteine through the conserved F or W. Each record gives: clone size, V gene, D gene, CDR3 length, J gene, CDR3 protein, CDR3 DNA. The D gene is left open where the match is weak. Expanded clones are given a class, and other clones once, few, many or no size at all.

clone_size: .; v_call: TRBV5-4; d_call: .; cdr3_length: 14; j_call: TRBJ2-7; cdr3_aa: CASSSRRLSYEQYF; cdr3_nt: TGTGCCAGCAGTTCGAGACGGCTCTCCTACGAGCAGTACTTC
clone_size: few; v_call: TRBV11-2; d_call: .; cdr3_length: 16; j_call: TRBJ2-3; cdr3_aa: CASSSTTSPGRDTLYF; cdr3_nt: TGTGCCAGCAGCTCAACTACTAGCCCGGGTAGAGATACGCTTTATTTT
clone_size: .; v_call: TRBV6-2/TRBV6-3; d_call: TRBD2; cdr3_length: 14; j_call: TRBJ2-1; cdr3_aa: CANTPSAGDGEKFF; cdr3_nt: TGTGCCAACACCCCATCCGCGGGAGACGGTGAGAAGTTCTTC
clone_size: .; v_call: TRBV11-2; d_call: TRBD2; cdr3_length: 16; j_call: TRBJ2-1; cdr3_aa: CASSPPRTSAYNEQFF; cdr3_nt: TGTGCCAGCAGCCCTCCCCGGACTAGCGCCTACAATGAGCAGTTCTTC
clone_size: .; v_call: TRBV12-3/TRBV12-4; d_call: .; cdr3_length: 15; j_call: TRBJ2-5; cdr3_aa: CARSLNPGALETQYF; cdr3_nt: TGTGCTAGGAGTTTGAATCCGGGGGCTCTCGAGACCCAGTACTTC
clone_size: once; v_call: TRBV30; d_call: TRBD2; cdr3_length: 13; j_call: TRBJ2-1; cdr3_aa: CAWSPSGSNKQFF; cdr3_nt: TGTGCCTGGAGTCCCAGCGGGAGTAATAAGCAGTTCTTC
clone_size: .; v_call: TRBV12-3/TRBV12-4; d_call: .; cdr3_length: 14; j_call: TRBJ1-5; cdr3_aa: CASRKDKSNLPQHF; cdr3_nt: TGTGCCAGCAGAAAGGACAAGTCGAATCTGCCCCAGCACTTT
clone_size: .; v_call: TRBV5-4; d_call: .; cdr3_length: 17; j_call: TRBJ2-1; cdr3_aa: CASSRVVGNQGVHEQFF; cdr3_nt: TGTGCTAGCAGCCGGGTCGTAGGGAACCAAGGTGTCCATGAGCAGTTCTTC
clone_size: .; v_call: TRBV29-1; d_call: TRBD1; cdr3_length: 15; j_call: TRBJ1-1; cdr3_aa: CSMTGGLLLDTEAFF; cdr3_nt: TGTAGCATGACAGGGGGCCTCCTCCTTGACACTGAAGCTTTCTTT
clone_size: .; v_call: TRBV29-1; d_call: .; cdr3_length: 16; j_call: TRBJ2-7; cdr3_aa: CGTMTSVTSTPYEQYF; cdr3_nt: TGCGGCACCATGACATCTGTGACCAGCACTCCCTACGAGCAGTACTTC
clone_size: .; v_call: TRBV29-1; d_call: TRBD1; cdr3_length: 14; j_call: TRBJ2-5; cdr3_aa: CSVTRDRGGEIQYF; cdr3_nt: TGCAGCGTCACTCGGGACAGGGGAGGGGAGATCCAGTACTTC
clone_size: few; v_call: TRBV29-1; d_call: TRBD2; cdr3_length: 17; j_call: TRBJ2-1; cdr3_aa: CSVEGRDLAEIHNEQFF; cdr3_nt: TGCAGCGTTGAAGGGAGGGACCTAGCGGAGATCCACAATGAGCAGTTCTTC
clone_size: .; v_call: TRBV29-1; d_call: .; cdr3_length: 14; j_call: TRBJ2-5; cdr3_aa: CSVEDVGHGETQYF; cdr3_nt: TGCAGCGTTGAAGATGTCGGACACGGAGAGACCCAGTATTTC
clone_size: .; v_call: TRBV6-1; d_call: .; cdr3_length: 14; j_call: TRBJ2-2; cdr3_aa: CASKPSGNTGGLFF; cdr3_nt: TGTGCCAGCAAGCCTAGCGGTAACACAGGGGGGCTGTTTTTT
clone_size: .; v_call: TRBV29-1; d_call: TRBD1; cdr3_length: 14; j_call: TRBJ2-7; cdr3_aa: CSASVRQGAYEQYF; cdr3_nt: TGCAGCGCGTCCGTGCGACAGGGAGCCTACGAACAATACTTC
clone_size: .; v_call: TRBV29-1; d_call: .; cdr3_length: 11; j_call: TRBJ1-5; cdr3_aa: CNVEGPGPQHF; cdr3_nt: TGCAACGTTGAAGGTCCGGGGCCCCAACATTTT
clone_size: .; v_call: TRBV6-6; d_call: TRBD1; cdr3_length: 13; j_call: TRBJ2-1; cdr3_aa: CGSRDSIYNEQFF; cdr3_nt: TGTGGCAGCAGGGACAGCATATACAATGAGCAGTTCTTC
clone_size: .; v_call: TRBV28; d_call: .; cdr3_length: 13; j_call: TRBJ2-2; cdr3_aa: CARSLSPTGELFF; cdr3_nt: TGCGCCAGGAGTTTGTCACCCACCGGGGAGCTGTTTTTT
clone_size: few; v_call: TRBV4-2; d_call: TRBD2; cdr3_length: 18; j_call: TRBJ2-1; cdr3_aa: CASSQDSLAGSPFGEQFF; cdr3_nt: TGTGCCAGCAGCCAAGATAGTCTAGCGGGGAGCCCGTTCGGGGAGCAGTTCTTC
clone_size: .; v_call: TRBV11-2; d_call: TRBD2; cdr3_length: 17; j_call: TRBJ2-5; cdr3_aa: CTSRLRLAGDSSETQYF; cdr3_nt: TGTACCAGCAGATTAAGACTAGCAGGTGACTCGAGCGAGACCCAGTACTTC
clone_size: .; v_call: TRBV5-5; d_call: .; cdr3_length: 15; j_call: TRBJ1-1; cdr3_aa: CAGSHEGERYTEAFF; cdr3_nt: TGTGCCGGCAGCCATGAGGGTGAGCGATACACTGAGGCTTTCTTT
clone_size: .; v_call: TRBV11-2; d_call: TRBD1; cdr3_length: 15; j_call: TRBJ2-1; cdr3_aa: CASSTPGQGSIEQFF; cdr3_nt: TGTGCCAGCAGCACACCGGGACAGGGTTCCATTGAGCAGTTCTTC
clone_size: .; v_call: TRBV5-5; d_call: .; cdr3_length: 17; j_call: TRBJ1-3; cdr3_aa: CGSSAGTDLFSGNTIYF; cdr3_nt: TGTGGCAGCAGCGCTGGGACGGATCTTTTTTCTGGAAACACCATATATTTT
clone_size: .; v_call: TRBV5-4; d_call: TRBD2; cdr3_length: 16; j_call: TRBJ2-7; cdr3_aa: CASIKTSGGRGAEQYF; cdr3_nt: TGTGCAAGCATCAAGACTAGCGGAGGTCGAGGGGCCGAGCAGTACTTC